This is a list of T cell receptor beta chains from one sample in a study of cytomegalovirus exposure and HLA in healthy donors. Method: immunoSEQ multiplex PCR; TCRdb's copy keeps in-frame clones and lacks some. The sample spans fewer than 85,000 clones; the ten largest clones claim roughly 13%. Input material: PBMCs. The receptors derive from a man aged 50 or older in good health and CMV-seropositive. Each CDR3 is given with its conserved first and last residue. D genes are given only for firm matches.

V	length	D	J	CDR3	DNA
TRBV7-6	19	TRBD2	TRBJ2-1	CASSLEGGALAGGLDEQFF	TGTGCCAGCAGCTTAGAGGGGGGGGCGCTAGCGGGAGGGTTGGATGAGCAGTTCTTC
TRBV29-1	12	.	TRBJ1-2	CSVEGRAYGYTF	TGCAGCGTTGAAGGCAGGGCCTATGGCTACACCTTC
TRBV12-5	12	.	TRBJ2-5	CASEGGQETQYF	TGTGCTAGTGAAGGCGGTCAAGAGACCCAGTACTTC
TRBV4-1	14	TRBD1	TRBJ1-1	CASSQEGGWTEAFF	TGCGCCAGCAGCCAAGAAGGGGGCTGGACTGAAGCTTTCTTT
TRBV20-1	11	TRBD1	TRBJ1-2	CSARETGSYTF	TGCAGTGCTAGAGAGACAGGGTCCTACACCTTC
TRBV28	18	TRBD2	TRBJ2-1	CASSYRLAGGPPYNEQFF	TGTGCCAGCAGCTACAGACTAGCGGGAGGGCCCCCCTACAATGAGCAGTTCTTC
TRBV5-1	13	.	TRBJ2-5	CASSLRFRETQYF	TGCGCCAGCAGCTTACGGTTTCGAGAGACCCAGTACTTC
TRBV19	14	TRBD2	TRBJ2-3	CASTERGALDTQYF	TGTGCCAGTACGGAGCGGGGGGCCCTAGATACGCAGTATTTT
TRBV7-2	17	TRBD2	TRBJ2-2	CASSRRGGATNTGELFF	TGTGCCAGCAGCCGCCGGGGGGGGGCGACGAACACCGGGGAGCTGTTTTTT
TRBV6-6	15	.	TRBJ1-5	CASSYGGGGNQPQHF	TGTGCCAGCAGTTACGGAGGAGGCGGCAATCAGCCCCAGCATTTT
TRBV18	18	.	TRBJ2-2	CASSLVRGQGQNTGELFF	TGTGCCAGCTCACTCGTAAGGGGCCAGGGACAGAACACCGGGGAGCTGTTTTTT
TRBV11-2	13	.	TRBJ1-1	CASSSPGNTEAFF	TGTGCCAGCAGCTCCCCCGGGAACACTGAAGCTTTCTTT
TRBV4-1	19	TRBD2	TRBJ2-7	CATPHPGLAGGAGRNEQYF	TGCGCCACCCCCCATCCGGGACTAGCGGGAGGGGCTGGGAGGAACGAGCAGTACTTC
TRBV30	15	.	TRBJ1-1	CAWIHLRPLNTEAFF	TGTGCCTGGATACACCTGAGGCCCTTAAACACTGAAGCTTTCTTT
TRBV10-3	15	.	TRBJ1-5	CAISESRTANQPQHF	TGTGCCATCAGTGAGTCAAGGACAGCAAATCAGCCCCAGCATTTT
TRBV27	14	.	TRBJ2-1	CASRWSGAENEQFF	TGTGCCAGCCGCTGGAGTGGGGCTGAAAATGAGCAGTTCTTC
TRBV6-5	11	.	TRBJ1-2	CASSFSGSYTF	TGTGCCAGCAGTTTTTCAGGGTCATACACCTTC
TRBV7-2	14	TRBD1	TRBJ1-2	CASSLAGTDYGYTF	TGTGCCAGCAGCTTAGCGGGGACAGACTATGGCTACACCTTC
TRBV6-5	16	.	TRBJ2-5	CASSYSSGKGQETQYF	TGTGCCAGCAGTTACTCGAGTGGTAAGGGGCAAGAGACCCAGTACTTC
TRBV7-2	15	TRBD2	TRBJ2-3	CASSASGLVTDTQYF	TGTGCCAGCAGCGCGTCGGGACTAGTTACAGATACGCAGTATTTT
TRBV19	17	.	TRBJ2-5	CASSIGSVSGLQETQYF	TGTGCCAGTAGTATAGGAAGTGTATCAGGGCTGCAAGAGACCCAGTACTTC
TRBV4-1	15	TRBD2	TRBJ2-7	CASSPGEGGRGEQYF	TGCGCCAGCAGCCCCGGCGAGGGCGGGAGAGGCGAGCAGTACTTC
TRBV30	13	TRBD2	TRBJ2-3	CAWRAGEVDTQYF	TGTGCCTGGAGGGCGGGGGAGGTAGATACGCAGTATTTT
TRBV4-1	17	.	TRBJ2-3	CASSQDLGGQSTDTQYF	TGCGCCAGCAGCCAAGATCTGGGCGGACAGAGCACAGATACGCAGTATTTT
TRBV28	16	.	TRBJ2-1	CASRGGRASSYNEQFF	TGTGCCAGCAGGGGAGGAAGGGCTAGCTCCTACAATGAGCAGTTCTTC
TRBV5-5	14	.	TRBJ2-5	CASSSRPGGETQYF	TGTGCCAGCAGCTCCCGGCCGGGTGGAGAGACCCAGTACTTC
TRBV5-1	14	.	TRBJ2-3	CASMPDSDTDTQYF	TGCGCCAGCATGCCGGACAGTGATACAGATACGCAGTATTTT
TRBV7-9	15	.	TRBJ1-1	CASSEPTGGVTEAFF	TGTGCCAGCAGCGAACCGACAGGTGGCGTCACTGAAGCTTTCTTT
TRBV19	14	.	TRBJ2-5	CASSMRQGIGTQYF	TGTGCCAGTAGTATGAGGCAGGGGATAGGGACCCAGTACTTC
TRBV5-6	12	.	TRBJ2-4	CASSLAGSIQYF	TGTGCCAGCAGCCTGGCCGGGAGCATTCAGTACTTC
TRBV28	17	TRBD2	TRBJ2-5	CASSLGTSGIRGETQYF	TGTGCCAGCAGCCTCGGGACTAGCGGGATTCGGGGAGAGACCCAGTACTTC
TRBV11-2	16	.	TRBJ2-7	CASSLDISGRTYEQYF	TGTGCCAGCAGCTTAGATATCAGCGGACGTACCTACGAGCAGTACTTC
TRBV19	13	.	TRBJ1-1	CASSKGVNTEAFF	TGTGCCAGTAGTAAAGGAGTGAACACTGAAGCTTTCTTT
TRBV7-8	12	TRBD1	TRBJ1-1	CATLDRDTEAFF	TGTGCCACCTTAGACAGGGACACTGAAGCTTTCTTT
TRBV27	15	.	TRBJ1-5	CASSLQGRGNQPQHF	TGTGCCAGCAGCCTACAGGGTAGGGGCAATCAGCCCCAGCATTTT
TRBV5-1	12	.	TRBJ2-7	CASSLGYYEQYF	TGCGCCAGCAGCTTGGGTTACTACGAGCAGTACTTC
TRBV2	14	.	TRBJ1-5	CASSGGGSNQPQHF	TGTGCCAGCAGTGGGGGGGGGAGCAATCAGCCCCAGCATTTT
TRBV25-1	11	.	TRBJ1-1	CASPGEAEAFF	TGTGCCAGCCCTGGGGAGGCTGAAGCTTTCTTT
TRBV9	15	.	TRBJ2-6	CASSFTGSGANVLTF	TGTGCCAGCAGCTTCACAGGGTCTGGGGCCAACGTCCTGACTTTC
TRBV5-3	15	TRBD1	TRBJ1-2	CARSCQDRALYGYTF	TGTGCCAGAAGCTGCCAGGACAGGGCGCTCTATGGCTACACCTTC
TRBV7-2	15	.	TRBJ2-7	CASSLAHGQLYEQYF	TGTGCCAGCAGCTTAGCCCACGGACAGCTCTACGAGCAGTACTTC
TRBV4-1	17	TRBD2	TRBJ2-1	CASSQDTSGFSYNEQFF	TGCGCCAGCAGCCAAGACACTAGCGGGTTCTCCTACAATGAGCAGTTCTTC
TRBV6-5	13	.	TRBJ1-2	CASRDSENYGYTF	TGTGCCAGCAGGGACAGTGAGAACTATGGCTACACCTTC
TRBV18	15	TRBD1	TRBJ1-4	CASSPQGQGTEKLFF	TGTGCCAGCTCACCCCAGGGACAGGGGACGGAAAAACTGTTTTTT
TRBV5-1	14	.	TRBJ2-2	CASSPDSNTGELFF	TGCGCCAGCAGCCCAGACAGTAACACCGGGGAGCTGTTTTTT
TRBV4-1	14	TRBD1	TRBJ1-5	CASSLGQGNQPQHF	TGCGCCAGCAGCCTCGGACAGGGCAATCAGCCCCAGCATTTT
TRBV2	14	TRBD1	TRBJ1-2	CASNDSPGQGRYTF	TGTGCCAGCAACGACTCTCCGGGACAGGGGCGCTACACCTTC
TRBV6-5	13	.	TRBJ2-3	CASSYSFGGTQYF	TGTGCCAGCAGTTACTCGTTCGGGGGTACGCAGTATTTT
TRBV15	12	.	TRBJ1-1	CATSPGNTEAFF	TGTGCCACCAGTCCCGGGAACACTGAAGCTTTCTTT
TRBV6-1	15	.	TRBJ1-3	CASSEFGGGGNTIYF	TGTGCCAGCAGTGAATTCGGGGGAGGTGGAAACACCATATATTTT
TRBV29-1	13	.	TRBJ2-7	CSFRDWSSYEQYF	TGCAGTTTCCGGGACTGGAGCTCCTACGAGCAGTACTTC
TRBV5-1	14	.	TRBJ2-1	CASSFGGHYNEQFF	TGCGCCAGCAGCTTCGGCGGTCACTACAATGAGCAGTTCTTC
TRBV5-1	15	TRBD2	TRBJ2-1	CASSPTSGSYNEQFF	TGCGCCAGCAGCCCTACTAGCGGCTCCTACAATGAGCAGTTCTTC
TRBV6-6	11	.	TRBJ2-7	CASSYKEEQYF	TGTGCCAGCAGTTATAAGGAGGAGCAGTACTTC
TRBV5-1	14	.	TRBJ1-2	CASSSDSANYGYTF	TGCGCCAGCAGCTCGGACAGTGCTAACTATGGCTACACCTTC